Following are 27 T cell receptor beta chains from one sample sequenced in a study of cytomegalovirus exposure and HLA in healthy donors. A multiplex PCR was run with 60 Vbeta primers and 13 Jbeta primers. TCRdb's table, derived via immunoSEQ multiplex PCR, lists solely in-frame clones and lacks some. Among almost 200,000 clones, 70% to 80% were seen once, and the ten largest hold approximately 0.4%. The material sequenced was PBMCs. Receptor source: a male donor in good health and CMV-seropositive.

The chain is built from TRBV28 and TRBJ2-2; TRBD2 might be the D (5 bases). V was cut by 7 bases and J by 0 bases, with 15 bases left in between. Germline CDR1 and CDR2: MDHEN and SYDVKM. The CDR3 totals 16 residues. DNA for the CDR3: TGTGCCAGCACTCTGGGGAGTAGCGCGAACACCGGGGAGCTGTTTTTT. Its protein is CASTLGSSANTGELFF. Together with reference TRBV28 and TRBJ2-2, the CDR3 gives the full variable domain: DVKVTQSSRYLVKRTGEKVFLECVQDMDHENMFWYRQDPGLGLRLIYFSYDVKMKEKGDIPEGYSVSREKKERFSLILESASTNQTSMYLCASTLGSSANTGELFFGEGSRLTVL.

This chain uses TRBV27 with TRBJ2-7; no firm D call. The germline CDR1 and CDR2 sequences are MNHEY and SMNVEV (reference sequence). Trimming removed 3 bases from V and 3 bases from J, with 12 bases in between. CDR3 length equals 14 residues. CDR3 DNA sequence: TGTGCCAGCAGTTTGGTGGAACGGGTCTACGAGCAGTACTTC. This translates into CASSLVERVYEQYF.

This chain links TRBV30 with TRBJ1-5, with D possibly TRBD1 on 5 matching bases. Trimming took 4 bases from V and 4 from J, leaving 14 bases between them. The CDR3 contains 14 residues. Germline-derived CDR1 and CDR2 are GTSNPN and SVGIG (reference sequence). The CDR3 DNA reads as TGTGCCTGGAAGTTCGGTGGGGGGAATCAGCCCCAGCATTTT. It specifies CAWKFGGGNQPQHF.

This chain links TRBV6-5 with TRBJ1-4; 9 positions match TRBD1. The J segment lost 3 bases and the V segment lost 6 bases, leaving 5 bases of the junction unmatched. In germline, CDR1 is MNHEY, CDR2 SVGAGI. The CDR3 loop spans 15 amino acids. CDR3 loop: CASREQGASNEKLFF. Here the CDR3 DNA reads TGTGCCAGCAGGGAACAGGGGGCGTCTAATGAAAAACTGTTTTTT.

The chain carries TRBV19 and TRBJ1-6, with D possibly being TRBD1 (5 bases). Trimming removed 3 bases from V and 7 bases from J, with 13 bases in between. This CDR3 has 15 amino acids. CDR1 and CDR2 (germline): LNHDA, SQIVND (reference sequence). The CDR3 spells CASSILQGPNSPLHF. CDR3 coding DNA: TGTGCCAGTAGTATTCTCCAGGGTCCGAATTCACCCCTCCACTTT. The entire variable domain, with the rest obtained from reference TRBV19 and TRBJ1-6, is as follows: DGGITQSPKYLFRKEGQNVTLSCEQNLNHDAMYWYRQDPGQGLRLIYYSQIVNDFQKGDIAEGYSVSREKKESFPLTVTSAQKNPTAFYLCASSILQGPNSPLHFGNGTRLTVT.

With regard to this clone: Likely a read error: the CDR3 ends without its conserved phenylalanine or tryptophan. The CDR3 sequence: CASSIKGRLNYEQYL. CDR3 coding DNA: TGTGCCAGTAGTATAAAGGGGCGACTGAACTACGAGCAGTACCTC. The genes are TRBV19 and TRBJ2-7, with D possibly being TRBD1 (5 bases). The V end lost 2 bases, the J end lost 3 bases, and 14 bases lay between the germline ends. Germline V gene lookup returns CDR1 LNHDA and CDR2 SQIVND (reference sequence). The CDR3 has 15 amino acids.

The CDR3 loop is CASSVKLAGTQYF. The CDR3 nucleotides are TGTGCCAGTAGTGTAAAACTAGCGGGGACCCAGTACTTC. The gene calls are TRBV19 and TRBJ2-5, with TRBD2 matching 9 bases. The V segment lost 5 bases and the J segment 7 bases; nucleotides outside the gene matches: 5. This CDR3 spans 13 amino acids. Per the germline V gene, CDR1 is LNHDA and CDR2 is SQIVND (reference sequence).

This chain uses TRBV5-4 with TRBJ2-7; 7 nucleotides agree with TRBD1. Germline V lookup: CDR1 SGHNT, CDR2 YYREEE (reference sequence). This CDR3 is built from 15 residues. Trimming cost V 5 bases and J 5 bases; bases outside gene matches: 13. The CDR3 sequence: CASRPQGPYRNEQYF. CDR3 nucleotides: TGTGCCAGCAGACCACAGGGGCCGTACCGGAACGAGCAGTACTTC.

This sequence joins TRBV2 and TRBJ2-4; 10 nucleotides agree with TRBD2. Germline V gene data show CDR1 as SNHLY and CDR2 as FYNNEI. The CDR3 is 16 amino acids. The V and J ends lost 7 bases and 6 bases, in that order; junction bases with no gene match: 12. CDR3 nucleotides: TGTGCCAGCACAGTCTTAGCTAGCGGGGGTGGAAACATTCAGTACTTC. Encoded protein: CASTVLASGGGNIQYF.

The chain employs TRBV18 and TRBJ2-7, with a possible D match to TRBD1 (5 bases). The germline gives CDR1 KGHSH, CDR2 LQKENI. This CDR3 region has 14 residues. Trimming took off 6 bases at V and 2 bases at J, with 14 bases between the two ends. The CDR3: CASSGSQGPYEQYF. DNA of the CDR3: TGTGCCAGCTCGGGGTCCCAGGGCCCCTACGAGCAGTACTTC.

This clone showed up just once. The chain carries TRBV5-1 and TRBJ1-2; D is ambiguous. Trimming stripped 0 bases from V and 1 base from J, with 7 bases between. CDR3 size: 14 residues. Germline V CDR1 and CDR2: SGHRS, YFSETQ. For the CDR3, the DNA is TGCGCCAGCAGCTTGGATTCGGGTAACTATGGCTACACCTTC. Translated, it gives CASSLDSGNYGYTF. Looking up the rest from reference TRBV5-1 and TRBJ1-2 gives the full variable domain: KAGVTQTPRYLIKTRGQQVTLSCSPISGHRSVSWYQQTPGQGLQFLFEYFSETQRNKGNFPGRFSGRQFSNSRSEMNVSTLELGDSALYLCASSLDSGNYGYTFGSGTRLTVV.

CDR3 sequence reads: CASSETPGLAFWETQYF. In DNA, the CDR3 is TGTGCCAGCAGTGAGACACCGGGACTAGCTTTTTGGGAGACCCAGTACTTC. This rearrangement joins TRBV25-1 to TRBJ2-5; 9 bases fit TRBD2. Germline-derived CDR1 and CDR2 are MGHDK and SYGVNS. The CDR3 covers 17 residues. J was trimmed by 5 bases and V by 3 bases; bases with no gene match: 13. The variable domain in full, with the rest retrieved from reference TRBV25-1 and TRBJ2-5, is EADIYQTPRYLVIGTGKKITLECSQTMGHDKMYWYQQDPGMELHLIHYSYGVNSTEKGDLSSESTVSRIRTEHFPLTLESARPSHTSQYLCASSETPGLAFWETQYFGPGTRLLVL.

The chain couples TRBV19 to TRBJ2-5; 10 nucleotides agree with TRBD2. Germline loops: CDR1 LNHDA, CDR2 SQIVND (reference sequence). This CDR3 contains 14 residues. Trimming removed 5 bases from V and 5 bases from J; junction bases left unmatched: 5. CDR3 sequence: CASSLAGVGETQYF. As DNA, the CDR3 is TGTGCCAGTAGTCTAGCGGGAGTTGGTGAGACCCAGTACTTC. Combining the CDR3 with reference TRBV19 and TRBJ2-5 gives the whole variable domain DGGITQSPKYLFRKEGQNVTLSCEQNLNHDAMYWYRQDPGQGLRLIYYSQIVNDFQKGDIAEGYSVSREKKESFPLTVTSAQKNPTAFYLCASSLAGVGETQYFGPGTRLLVL.

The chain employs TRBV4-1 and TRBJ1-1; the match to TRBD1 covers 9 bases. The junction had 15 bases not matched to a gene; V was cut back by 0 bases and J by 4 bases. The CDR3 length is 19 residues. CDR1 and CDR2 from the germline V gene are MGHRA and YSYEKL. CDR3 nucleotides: TGCGCCAGCAGCCAAGACACACCGGACAGGGGTTGGAGTGGCACTGAAGCTTTCTTT. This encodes CASSQDTPDRGWSGTEAFF.

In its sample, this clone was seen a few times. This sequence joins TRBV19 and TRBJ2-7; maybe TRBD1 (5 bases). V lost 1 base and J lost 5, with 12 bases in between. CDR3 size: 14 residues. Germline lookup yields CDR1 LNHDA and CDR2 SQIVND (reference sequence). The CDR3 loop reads CASSIGTKRDEQYF. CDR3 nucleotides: TGTGCCAGTAGTATAGGGACAAAACGGGACGAGCAGTACTTC.

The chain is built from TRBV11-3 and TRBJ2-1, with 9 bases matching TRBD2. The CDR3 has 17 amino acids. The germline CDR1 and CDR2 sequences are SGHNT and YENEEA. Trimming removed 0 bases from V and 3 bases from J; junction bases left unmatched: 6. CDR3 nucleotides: TGTGCCAGCAGCTTAGATAGTTTTAGCGGGAGCTACAATGAGCAGTTCTTC. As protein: CASSLDSFSGSYNEQFF.

CDR3 residues: CASSFSGPYEQYF. DNA for the CDR3: TGTGCCAGCAGCTTTAGCGGCCCCTACGAGCAGTACTTC. The V gene is TRBV27, the J gene TRBJ2-7; D perhaps matches TRBD2 (6 bases). The V and J ends lost 6 bases and 2 bases respectively, with 11 bases between them. Germline V lookup: CDR1 MNHEY, CDR2 SMNVEV (reference sequence). The CDR3 is 13 amino acids.

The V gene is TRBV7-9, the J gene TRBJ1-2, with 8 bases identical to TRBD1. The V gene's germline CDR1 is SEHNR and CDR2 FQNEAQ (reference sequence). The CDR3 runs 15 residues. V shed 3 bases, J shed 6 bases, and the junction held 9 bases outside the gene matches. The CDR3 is CASSFLDRDKNGYTF. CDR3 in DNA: TGTGCCAGCAGCTTCTTGGACAGGGACAAGAATGGCTACACCTTC.

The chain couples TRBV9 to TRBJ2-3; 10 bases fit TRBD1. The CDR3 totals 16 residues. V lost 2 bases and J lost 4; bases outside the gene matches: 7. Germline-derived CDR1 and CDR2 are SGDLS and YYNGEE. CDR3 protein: CASSVGTGVLSDTQYF. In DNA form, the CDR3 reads TGTGCCAGCAGCGTCGGGACAGGGGTTTTATCAGATACGCAGTATTTT.

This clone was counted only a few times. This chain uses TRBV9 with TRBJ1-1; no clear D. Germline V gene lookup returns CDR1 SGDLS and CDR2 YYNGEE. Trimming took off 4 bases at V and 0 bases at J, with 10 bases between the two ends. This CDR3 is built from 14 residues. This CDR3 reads CASSTMALNTEAFF. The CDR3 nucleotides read TGTGCCAGCAGCACGATGGCCTTGAACACTGAAGCTTTCTTT.

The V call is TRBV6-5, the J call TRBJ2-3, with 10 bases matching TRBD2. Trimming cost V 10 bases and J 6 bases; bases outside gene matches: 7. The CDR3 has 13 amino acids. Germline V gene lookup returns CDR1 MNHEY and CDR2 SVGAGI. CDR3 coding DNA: TGTGCCACCCAGCGGGGGGGCCGGGATACGCAGTATTTT. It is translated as CATQRGGRDTQYF.

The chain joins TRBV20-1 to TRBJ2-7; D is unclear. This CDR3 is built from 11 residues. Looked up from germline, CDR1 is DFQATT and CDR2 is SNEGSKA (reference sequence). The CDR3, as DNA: TGCAGGGCAGACGACAACTACGAGCAGTACTTC. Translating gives CRADDNYEQYF.

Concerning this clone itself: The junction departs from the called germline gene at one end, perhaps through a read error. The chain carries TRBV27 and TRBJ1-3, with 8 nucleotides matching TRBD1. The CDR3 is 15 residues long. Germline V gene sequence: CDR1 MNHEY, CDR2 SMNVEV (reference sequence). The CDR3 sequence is CASSLQGALGNNIYF. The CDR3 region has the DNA TGTGCCAGCAGTTTACAGGGGGCCCTTGGAAACAACATATATTTT.

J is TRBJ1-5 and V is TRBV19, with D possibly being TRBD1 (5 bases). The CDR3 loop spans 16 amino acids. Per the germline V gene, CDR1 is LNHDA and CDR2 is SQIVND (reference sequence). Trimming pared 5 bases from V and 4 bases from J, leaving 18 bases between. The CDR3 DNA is TGTGCCAGTAGTCGTCCCCCAGGGAGGAATAATCAGCCCCAGCATTTT. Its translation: CASSRPPGRNNQPQHF.

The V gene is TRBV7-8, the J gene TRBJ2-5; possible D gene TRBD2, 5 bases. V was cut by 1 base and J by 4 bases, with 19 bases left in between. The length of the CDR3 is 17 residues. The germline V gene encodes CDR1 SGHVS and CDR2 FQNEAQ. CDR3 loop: CASSLVVLGVTRETQYF. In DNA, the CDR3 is TGTGCCAGCAGCTTAGTAGTGCTCGGGGTAACAAGAGAGACCCAGTACTTC.

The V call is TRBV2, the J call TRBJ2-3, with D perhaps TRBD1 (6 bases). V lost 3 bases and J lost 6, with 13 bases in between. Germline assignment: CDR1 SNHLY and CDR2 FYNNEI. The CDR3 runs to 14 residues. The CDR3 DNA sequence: TGTGCCAGCAGTGAGAACAGGGCTGGGGATACGCAGTATTTT. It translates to CASSENRAGDTQYF.

This CDR3 is CATLRGLYGYTF. The CDR3 DNA sequence: TGTGCCACCTTGAGGGGGCTCTATGGCTACACCTTC. This chain uses TRBV6-5 with TRBJ1-2; 7 bases are a match to TRBD1. Trimming at V came to 10 bases and at J to 4 bases, leaving 6 bases not matched to a gene. The V gene's germline CDR1 is MNHEY and CDR2 SVGAGI. This CDR3 has 12 residues.